The 5 T cell receptor beta chains below come from one sample, sequenced in a study of regulatory and conventional T cells in RAG deficiency. The sorted conventional CD4+ T cells were CD25-low and CD127-high, with genomic DNA sequenced. Using immunoSEQ multiplex PCR, the repertoire was profiled, and TCRdb retains in-frame clones only, with some absent. The sample shows roughly 45,000 clones, more than 80% of them seen only once. The data also belong to a second study, concerning regulatory T cells. As that report states: Amplification used 52 TRBV primers and 13 TRBJ primers.

The sequenced material came from CD4+ effector T cells sorted from blood. The receptors were sampled from a human donor in good health.

This chain connects TRBV5-1 to TRBJ2-5; the D gene is possibly TRBD2 (6 bases). The CDR3 extends over 16 amino acids. Germline lookup yields CDR1 SGHRS and CDR2 YFSETQ. The V and J ends lost 2 bases and 5 bases respectively, with 19 bases between them. CDR3 nucleotide sequence: TGCGCCAGCAGCTTCCCATTACCGGGGAGCGGGGAGACCCAGTACTTC. This codes for CASSFPLPGSGETQYF. Using reference TRBV5-1 and TRBJ2-5 for the parts outside the CDR3, the full variable domain is KAGVTQTPRYLIKTRGQQVTLSCSPISGHRSVSWYQQTPGQGLQFLFEYFSETQRNKGNFPGRFSGRQFSNSRSEMNVSTLELGDSALYLCASSFPLPGSGETQYFGPGTRLLVL.

V and J are TRBV6-5 and TRBJ2-3; D unresolved. Trimming cost V 6 bases and J 0 bases, with 7 bases left between them. The CDR3 loop spans 13 amino acids. Looked up from germline, CDR1 is MNHEY and CDR2 is SVGAGI. The CDR3 region is CASRAGSTDTQYF. The CDR3 coding sequence is TGTGCCAGCAGGGCCGGAAGCACAGATACGCAGTATTTT.

V is TRBV10-3 and J is TRBJ1-4; 7 bases map to TRBD1. The CDR3 has 15 amino acids. With 4 bases clipped from V and 8 bases from J, the junction kept 10 bases outside the gene matches. Per germline, CDR1 ENHRY and CDR2 SYGVKD. CDR3 in amino acids: CAISGTGTAGEKLFF. In DNA form, the CDR3 reads TGTGCCATCAGTGGAACCGGGACAGCCGGCGAAAAACTGTTTTTT.

The gene calls are TRBV29-1 and TRBJ1-1, with D maybe TRBD1 (6 bases). The CDR3 extends over 13 amino acids. Between the trimmed V and J ends, which lost 6 bases and 3 bases, there was a span of 14 bases. Germline CDR1 is SQVTM and CDR2 is ANQGSEA. The CDR3 sequence is CSVHKDSYTEAFF. The CDR3 DNA follows: TGCAGCGTCCATAAGGACAGCTACACTGAAGCTTTCTTT.

The J gene is TRBJ1-3, the V gene TRBV19; no clear D. The CDR3 loop spans 15 amino acids. Germline assignment: CDR1 LNHDA and CDR2 SQIVND (reference sequence). The V end lost 3 bases, the J end lost 0 bases, and 9 bases lay between the germline ends. The CDR3 loop reads CASSISYSSGNTIYF. The DNA of the CDR3 is TGTGCCAGTAGTATCAGCTACAGCTCTGGAAACACCATATATTTT. The whole variable domain, remainder taken from reference TRBV19 and TRBJ1-3, is DGGITQSPKYLFRKEGQNVTLSCEQNLNHDAMYWYRQDPGQGLRLIYYSQIVNDFQKGDIAEGYSVSREKKESFPLTVTSAQKNPTAFYLCASSISYSSGNTIYFGEGSWLTVV.